These T cell receptor delta chains were read from a single sample in a study of Vδ1+ human thymocytes. TCRdb re-processed the multiplex PCR reads via CATT. Among some 55,000 delta-chain clones listed, 15% to 20% were seen once. Input material: Vdelta1+ gamma-delta thymocytes from the thymus. The receptors come from a boy in the first two years of life who had congenital heart surgery. The CDR3 runs from the conserved cysteine through the conserved F or W. D genes are given only for firm matches. Clone size is stated in some rows and not others, as once, few, many or a class when expanded.

TRDD3	TRDV1	NA	TRDJ1	TGTGCTCTTGGGGAAGGGGAAGAACCTAAATTATGTACTGGGGGACAAAACACCGATAAACTCATCTTT	CALGEGEEPKLCTGGQNTDKLIF
TRDD3	TRDV1	NA	TRDJ1	TGTGCTCTTGGGGAACGATCCTACGAGTACTGGGGGTATAAACTCATCTTT	CALGERSYEYWGYKLIF
TRDD3	TRDV1	NA	TRDJ1	TGTGCTCTTGGGGAACTCTCCCCTAGGGGATACGCCGAAGACACCGATAAACTCATCTTT	CALGELSPRGYAEDTDKLIF
NA	TRDV1	NA	TRDJ1	TGTGCTCTTGGGGTCATCCCGCCGGGGAGGTGGGGGGCCCCCACCGATAAACTCATCTTT	CALGVIPPGRWGAPTDKLIF
NA	TRDV1	NA	TRDJ1	TGTGCTCTTGGGGTAATATGTCTCCGGACTAGCCGCACCGATAAACTCATCTTT	CALGVICLRTSRTDKLIF
NA	TRDV1	few	TRDJ1	TGTGCTCTTGGGGGAATCCTGCTCCCGGTTATCACCGATAAACTCATCTTT	CALGGILLPVITDKLIF
NA	TRDV1	NA	TRDJ1	TGTGCTCTTGGGGGAGTTATTGCGGTTGGCTTCCCGACCGATAAACTCATCTTT	CALGGVIAVGFPTDKLIF
TRDD3	TRDV1	few	TRDJ1	TGTGCTCTTGGGGAGCCTTCTACTGGGGGACAAACGTACACCGATAAACTCATCTTT	CALGEPSTGGQTYTDKLIF
TRDD3	TRDV1	NA	TRDJ1	TGTGCTCTTGGGGAATATGCCTACCGCATGGAGTACTGGGGGATACGGGACTACACCGATAAACTCATCTTT	CALGEYAYRMEYWGIRDYTDKLIF
TRDD3	TRDV1	NA	TRDJ1	TGTGCTCTTGGGGTCCTTCCTCTCTTATGGGTTACTGGGGGATATGACGATAAACTCATCTTT	CALGVLPLLWVTGGYDDKLIF